This T cell receptor beta chain was retrieved from a study of T cell repertoires in cytomegalovirus infection. The overall study: Carrying CMV and the relevant HLA type showed in public TCR beta signatures.

Study-wide results and caveats: HLA-C-restricted CMV-specific TCR beta clonotypes were dominant in the ex vivo response.

This CDR3 has 18 residues. The V gene's germline CDR1 is SGHTA and CDR2 FQGNSA. Trimming removed 6 bases from V and 0 bases from J; junction bases left unmatched: 12. This clonotype has ten or more counts. Its antigen is still unknown. A single record per CDR3 protein comes from TCRdb applying MiXCR to the reads. Of around 630,000 distinct CDR3 sequences listed, more than 20% are singletons. Sequenced: CD8+ T cells from PBMCs. The chain links TRBV7-2 to TRBJ2-1; 9 bases agree with TRBD2. This TCR came from a human donor in good health (CMV status not recorded). Some clones in this sample may be carry-over from other donors' samples. This CDR3 is CASSPGTSNLLSYNEQFF. DNA of the CDR3: TGTGCCAGCAGTCCCGGGACTAGCAACCTCCTCTCCTACAATGAGCAGTTCTTC.